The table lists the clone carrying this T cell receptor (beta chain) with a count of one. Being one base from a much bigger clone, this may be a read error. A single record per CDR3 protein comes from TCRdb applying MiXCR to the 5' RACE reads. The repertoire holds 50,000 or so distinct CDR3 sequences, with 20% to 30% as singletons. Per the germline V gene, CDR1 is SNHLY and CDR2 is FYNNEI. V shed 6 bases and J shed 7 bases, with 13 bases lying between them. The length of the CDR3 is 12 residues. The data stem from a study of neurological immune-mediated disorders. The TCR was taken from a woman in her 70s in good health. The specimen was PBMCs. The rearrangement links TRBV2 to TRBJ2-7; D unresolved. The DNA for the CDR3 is TGTGCCAGCAGACTCAGGATGGAAGAGCAGTACTTC. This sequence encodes CASRLRMEEQYF.